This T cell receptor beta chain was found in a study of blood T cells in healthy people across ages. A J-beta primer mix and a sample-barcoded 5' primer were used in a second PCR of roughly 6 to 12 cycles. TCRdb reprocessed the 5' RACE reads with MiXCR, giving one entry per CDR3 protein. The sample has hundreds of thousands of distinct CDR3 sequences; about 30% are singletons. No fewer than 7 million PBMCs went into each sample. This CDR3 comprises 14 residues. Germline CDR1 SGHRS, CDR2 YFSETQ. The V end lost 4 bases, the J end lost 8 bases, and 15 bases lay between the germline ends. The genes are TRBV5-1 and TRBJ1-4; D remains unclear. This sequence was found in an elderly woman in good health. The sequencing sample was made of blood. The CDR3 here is CASSPGGREEKLFF. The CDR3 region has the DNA TGCGCCAGCAGCCCCGGAGGGAGGGAAGAAAAACTGTTTTTT.